These 21 T cell receptor beta chains came from one sample sequenced in a study of CD8+CD57+ T cells in acquired aplastic anemia. Individuals selected for sequencing had exhibited CD8+CD57+ cell expansion on flow cytometry. Investigators profiled TCR beta VDJ and CDR3 from genomic DNA template. Using its own MiXCR run on the reads, TCRdb lists one record per CDR3 protein. This table holds 180,000 or so distinct CDR3 sequences, less than 60% found once. Sequences were obtained from sorted CD4+, CD8+, or CD8+CD57+ T cells (not recorded which) from PBMCs. Receptor source: a human donor with aplastic anemia.

This clonotype was recorded many times. The V gene is TRBV14, the J gene TRBJ2-5; unclear D gene. The CDR3 runs to 12 residues. V lost 4 bases and J 4 bases, leaving 7 bases between the germline ends. Germline assignment: CDR1 SGHDN and CDR2 FVKESK. The CDR3 nucleotides read TGTGCCAGCAGCCCTTTTTCAGAGACCCAGTACTTC. Its protein is CASSPFSETQYF.

Worth noting for this clonotype: This may come from a read error, since a much larger clone is one base off. The V and J genes are TRBV5-4 and TRBJ1-2; D is perhaps TRBD1 (6 bases). The germline CDR1 and CDR2 sequences are SGHNT and YYREEE (reference sequence). This CDR3 has 14 amino acids. The ends were cut back, 7 bases at V and 6 bases at J, with 19 bases in the middle. In nucleotides, the CDR3 is TGTGCCAGCGGCAAACCAGGGGTCCCGCATGGCTACACCTTC. Amino acids: CASGKPGVPHGYTF. Together with reference TRBV5-4 and TRBJ1-2, the CDR3 gives the full variable domain: ETGVTQSPTHLIKTRGQQVTLRCSSQSGHNTVSWYQQALGQGPQFIFQYYREEENGRGNFPPRFSGLQFPNYSSELNVNALELDDSALYLCASGKPGVPHGYTFGSGTRLTVV.

The rearrangement links TRBV15 to TRBJ2-1, with D unclear. Germline loops: CDR1 LNHNV, CDR2 YYDKDF (reference sequence). This CDR3 region has 12 residues. Trimming took 1 base from V and 10 from J, leaving 8 bases between them. CDR3 amino acids: CATSRGNQEQFF. Here the CDR3 DNA reads TGTGCCACCAGCAGAGGTAACCAGGAGCAGTTCTTC.

CDR3 in DNA: TGTGCCAGCAGTGAGGACAGGGTGGGTGGTTCACCCCTCCACTTT. Residues: CASSEDRVGGSPLHF. This chain uses TRBV6-1 with TRBJ1-6; 8 bases agree with TRBD1. The CDR3 runs to 15 residues. Looked up from germline, CDR1 is MNHNS and CDR2 is SASEGT. V was pared by 3 bases and J by 9 bases, with 7 bases of the junction left unmatched.

This clonotype showed up many times. This chain connects TRBV20-1 to TRBJ2-7; 9 positions match TRBD2. With V trimmed by 8 bases and J by 0 bases, 8 bases remained unmatched. The CDR3 runs to 14 residues. Per germline, CDR1 DFQATT and CDR2 SNEGSKA (reference sequence). This CDR3 is CSPKTSGSSYEQYF. In DNA, the CDR3 is TGCAGTCCAAAGACTAGCGGAAGCTCCTACGAGCAGTACTTC.

V usage is TRBV7-6 and J usage is TRBJ2-7; the match to TRBD1 covers 8 bases. J lost 7 bases, V lost 2 bases, and 7 bases had no gene match. CDR3 length equals 14 residues. Looked up from germline, CDR1 is SGHVS and CDR2 is FNYEAQ. The CDR3 nucleotides are TGTGCCAGCAGCTTACTTCAGGGGGCCGGTGAGCAGTACTTC. It yields the protein CASSLLQGAGEQYF.

This clonotype has just a few counts. This clone may be a read error of a much larger clone one base away. The rearrangement joins TRBV7-8 to TRBJ2-1; D gene uncertain. The V and J ends lost 2 bases and 9 bases respectively, with 11 bases between them. The CDR3 spans 13 residues. Germline CDR1 SGHVS, CDR2 FQNEAQ. CDR3 coding DNA: TGTGCCAGCAGCTTAAGGATCCCGTCTGAGCAGTTCTTC. The encoded protein is CASSLRIPSEQFF.

This clonotype was observed at least ten times. This chain uses TRBV19 with TRBJ2-6, with D possibly being TRBD2 (6 bases). Germline CDR1 reads LNHDA; CDR2 reads SQIVND (reference sequence). Trimming pared 6 bases from V and 0 bases from J, leaving 9 bases between. The CDR3 covers 15 residues. Here the CDR3 reads CASSDGSSGANVLTF. The CDR3 DNA sequence: TGTGCCAGTAGCGACGGGAGCTCTGGGGCCAACGTCCTGACTTTC.

The rearrangement links TRBV11-2 to TRBJ2-7; 10 nucleotides align to TRBD2. V shed 5 bases, J shed 5 bases, and the junction held 12 bases outside the gene matches. The CDR3 contains 16 residues. CDR1 is SGHAT and CDR2 is FQNNGV in the germline V gene. The CDR3, as DNA: TGTGCCAGCAGCATGCGGACTAGCGGAACCTCTGACGAGCAGTACTTC. Translating gives CASSMRTSGTSDEQYF.

This clonotype has a handful of counts. The chain couples TRBV11-2 to TRBJ2-1; 15 bases are a match to TRBD2. Unmatched junction bases numbered 8, after V lost 1 base and J lost 10 bases. The CDR3 totals 17 residues. Germline CDR1 SGHAT, CDR2 FQNNGV. The CDR3 reads CASSLGSGLAGGGEQFF. In DNA, the CDR3 is TGTGCCAGCAGCTTAGGATCGGGACTAGCGGGGGGAGGCGAGCAGTTCTTC.

This clonotype has ten or more counts. The chain joins TRBV2 to TRBJ2-5; 7 bases are a match to TRBD1. CDR3 length: 14 residues. CDR1 and CDR2 from the germline V gene are SNHLY and FYNNEI. With V trimmed by 5 bases and J by 2 bases, 5 bases remained unmatched. The DNA for the CDR3 is TGTGCCAGCAGTCAAGACAGGGTTCAAGAGACCCAGTACTTC. This sequence encodes CASSQDRVQETQYF.

In the case of this clonotype: The junction differs from germline at one of its ends, possibly a read error. V and J are TRBV7-2 and TRBJ2-3; 7 bases are shared with TRBD2. CDR1 is SGHTA, CDR2 FQGNSA, per germline. The CDR3 consists of 16 residues. DNA of the CDR3: TGTGCCAGCAGCCGAAACGAGGCGGGAGAGTCAGATACGCAGTATTTC. Translating it yields CASSRNEAGESDTQYF.

V usage is TRBV19 and J usage is TRBJ1-5; D is undetermined. V dropped 1 base and J dropped 5 bases, with 6 bases sitting between them. This CDR3 has 13 residues. Looked up from germline, CDR1 is LNHDA and CDR2 is SQIVND (reference sequence). This chain's CDR3 is CASSIGQYQPQHF. DNA of the CDR3: TGTGCCAGTAGTATAGGGCAGTATCAGCCCCAGCATTTT.

This clonotype was seen ten or more times. This rearrangement joins TRBV7-9 to TRBJ2-2; D is tentatively TRBD1 or TRBD2 (6 bases each). The CDR3 length is 15 residues. Germline CDR1 is SEHNR and CDR2 is FQNEAQ (reference sequence). The ends were cut back, 5 bases at V and 3 bases at J, with 13 bases in the middle. Written as DNA, the CDR3 is TGTGCCAGCAGCCTGAACAGGGACTACACCGGGGAGCTGTTTTTT. This encodes CASSLNRDYTGELFF. The entire variable domain, with the rest obtained from reference TRBV7-9 and TRBJ2-2, is as follows: DTGVSQNPRHKITKRGQNVTFRCDPISEHNRLYWYRQTLGQGPEFLTYFQNEAQLEKSRLLSDRFSAERPKGSFSTLEIQRTEQGDSAMYLCASSLNRDYTGELFFGEGSRLTVL.

This clonotype was counted once. The chain links TRBV19 to TRBJ2-1; perhaps TRBD2 as D (6 bases). V was clipped by 4 bases and J by 10 bases, with 11 bases between them. CDR1 LNHDA and CDR2 SQIVND come from the germline V gene (reference sequence). The CDR3 runs to 12 residues. CDR3 bases: TGTGCCAGTAGTAACTGGGGAGGAGAGCAGTTCTTC. Amino acid sequence: CASSNWGGEQFF.

This clonotype was observed a handful of times. A much bigger clone sits one base away, suggesting this may be a read error. The chain couples TRBV7-2 to TRBJ2-7; 7 bases are a match to TRBD1. The CDR3 is made up of 13 amino acids. Germline CDR1 SGHTA, CDR2 FQGNSA. CDR3 sequence reads: CAGSPRTGFEQYF. CDR3 sequence (DNA): TGTGCCGGCAGCCCCCGGACAGGATTCGAGCAGTACTTC.

The chain's CDR3 is CASSEVEQGNSPLHF. DNA of the CDR3: TGTGCCAGCAGTGAAGTGGAACAGGGGAATTCACCCCTCCACTTT. The chain uses TRBV6-4 and TRBJ1-6; 7 bases match TRBD1. Germline V lookup: CDR1 MRHNA, CDR2 SNTAGT. The CDR3 extends over 15 amino acids. V lost 3 bases and J lost 7; bases outside the gene matches: 6.

The sample holds one count of this clonotype. The rearrangement links TRBV10-3 to TRBJ1-3, with D perhaps matching TRBD1 (6 bases). The germline V gene encodes CDR1 ENHRY and CDR2 SYGVKD. Trimming took 4 bases from V and 11 from J, leaving 15 bases between them. This CDR3 has 13 residues. In nucleotides, the CDR3 is TGTGCCATCAGTGTCCCTTACAGGGAAGCCATATATTTT. Translating gives CAISVPYREAIYF.

V and J are TRBV29-1 and TRBJ2-3, with TRBD2 identical over 8 bases. The CDR3 is 13 amino acids. Trimming at V came to 6 bases and at J to 2 bases, leaving 4 bases not matched to a gene. Per germline, CDR1 SQVTM and CDR2 ANQGSEA. CDR3 DNA: TGCAGCGTAAGCGGGAGACACACAGATACGCAGTATTTT. This gives the protein CSVSGRHTDTQYF.

In regard to this clonotype: Given a much more abundant clone one base away, this may be a read error. V is TRBV5-4 and J is TRBJ2-6; D is ambiguous. The V and J ends lost 3 bases and 2 bases respectively, with 18 bases between them. This CDR3 is 18 amino acids long. Germline loops: CDR1 SGHNT, CDR2 YYREEE (reference sequence). CDR3 DNA sequence: TGTGCCAGCAGCTACGGTCTATTGGGCAGCCCTGGGGCCAACGTCCTGACTTTC. It codes for CASSYGLLGSPGANVLTF.

The gene calls are TRBV19 and TRBJ2-5; a weak D match, TRBD2 (6 bases). V was clipped by 4 bases and J by 5 bases, with 14 bases between them. The length of the CDR3 is 14 residues. Germline V lookup: CDR1 LNHDA, CDR2 SQIVND (reference sequence). DNA of the CDR3: TGTGCCAGTAGTAGCATGGCGGGGAGGGAGACCCAGTACTTC. Protein: CASSSMAGRETQYF.